This is a list of T cell receptor beta chains from one sample in a study of cytomegalovirus exposure and HLA in healthy donors. Clones were sequenced by immunoSEQ multiplex PCR, and TCRdb holds only the in-frame ones, with some missing. The data show fewer than 120,000 clones, about 90% seen once. The material sequenced was PBMCs. All receptors derive from a man aged 40-49 years in good health and CMV-seronegative. Both conserved end residues are part of each CDR3. D genes are given only for firm matches. Expanded clones get a size class; other rows say once, few or many, or leave the size out.

j_call clone_size v_call d_call cdr3_aa cdr3_nt
TRBJ2-1 - TRBV6-6 - CASSYSAPPGDEQFF TGTGCCAGCAGTTACTCGGCCCCTCCCGGGGATGAGCAGTTCTTC
TRBJ1-1 - TRBV2 TRBD1 CASSPLGQGARSEAFF TGTGCCAGCAGTCCCCTCGGACAGGGGGCGCGCTCTGAAGCTTTCTTT
TRBJ1-1 - TRBV9 - CASSVVGQPFTEAFF TGTGCCAGCAGCGTAGTTGGACAGCCTTTCACTGAAGCTTTCTTT
TRBJ2-7 - TRBV6-1 TRBD1 CASSILRDRGREQYF TGTGCCAGCAGTATTCTCCGGGACAGGGGAAGGGAGCAGTACTTC
TRBJ2-3 - TRBV9 - CASSVATGWTDTQYF TGTGCCAGCAGCGTAGCTACGGGGTGGACAGATACGCAGTATTTT
TRBJ2-1 few TRBV7-2 - CASSSATHLEQFF TGTGCCAGCAGCTCCGCCACACACCTTGAGCAGTTCTTC
TRBJ2-5 - TRBV5-1 - CASSLQGRYQETQYF TGCGCCAGCAGCTTACAGGGACGGTACCAAGAGACCCAGTACTTC
TRBJ2-3 - TRBV5-8 TRBD1 CASTRSGTGVVDTQYF TGTGCCAGCACCCGGTCCGGGACAGGGGTGGTAGATACGCAGTATTTT
TRBJ2-3 - TRBV11-3 TRBD2 CASSLFLAGPTDTQYF TGTGCCAGCAGCTTGTTCCTAGCGGGACCCACAGATACGCAGTATTTT
TRBJ2-3 - TRBV2 - CASRSAGLTDTQYF TGTGCCAGCAGAAGCGCGGGGTTGACAGATACGCAGTATTTT
TRBJ1-1 - TRBV19 - CASKHTGGSEAFF TGTGCCAGCAAACACACTGGGGGGTCTGAAGCTTTCTTT
TRBJ1-4 - TRBV7-2 - CASSPATNEKLFF TGTGCCAGCAGCCCTGCAACTAATGAAAAACTGTTTTTT
TRBJ1-2 - TRBV13 - CASSLQGYYGYTF TGTGCCAGCAGCTTACAGGGTTACTATGGCTACACCTTC
TRBJ2-1 - TRBV20-1 - CSASGYNEQFF TGCAGTGCTAGCGGGTACAATGAGCAGTTCTTC
TRBJ1-2 once TRBV29-1 TRBD1 CSVDPADRRTGYTF TGCAGCGTCGACCCCGCGGACAGGAGAACCGGCTACACCTTC
TRBJ2-3 - TRBV10-3 TRBD2 CAIRGGTDTQYF TGTGCCATCAGGGGGGGGACAGATACGCAGTATTTT
TRBJ1-2 - TRBV6-5 TRBD1 CASSWTGGFGYTF TGTGCCAGCAGTTGGACAGGGGGCTTCGGCTACACCTTC
TRBJ2-6 once TRBV7-6 - CASSSAPQGTGANVLTF TGTGCCAGCAGCTCCGCCCCACAGGGTACCGGGGCCAACGTCCTGACTTTC
TRBJ2-7 - TRBV2 - CASRQTIYEQYF TGTGCCAGCCGACAGACGATCTACGAGCAGTACTTC
TRBJ1-6 - TRBV14 - CASSQRADNSPLHF TGTGCCAGCAGCCAAAGAGCCGATAATTCACCCCTCCACTTT
TRBJ2-3 - TRBV7-9 TRBD2 CASGGTSGSTDTQYF TGTGCCAGCGGGGGAACTAGCGGATCCACAGATACGCAGTATTTT
TRBJ1-5 - TRBV19 - CASSYRDQPQHF TGTGCCAGTAGCTACAGGGATCAGCCCCAGCATTTT
TRBJ1-5 - TRBV10-3 - CATRGDTNLNQPQHF TGTGCCACCCGAGGGGACACGAACCTCAATCAGCCCCAGCATTTT
TRBJ2-3 few TRBV13 - CASGAADTQYF TGTGCCAGCGGGGCCGCAGATACGCAGTATTTT
TRBJ1-5 few TRBV30 TRBD1 CAWSPGQGPRSQHF TGTGCCTGGAGCCCGGGACAGGGACCCAGGTCCCAGCATTTT
TRBJ2-7 - TRBV5-5 TRBD1 CASSLQGGSYEQYF TGTGCCAGCAGCTTACAGGGGGGATCCTACGAGCAGTACTTC
TRBJ2-1 - TRBV5-1 - CASSRRQDSYNEQFF TGCGCCAGCAGCCGGCGACAGGACTCCTACAATGAGCAGTTCTTC
TRBJ2-7 - TRBV2 - CASSEQAVSSYEQYF TGTGCCAGCAGTGAACAGGCAGTGAGCTCCTACGAGCAGTACTTC
TRBJ2-3 - TRBV11-1 TRBD2 CASSWPRAGVTDTQYF TGTGCCAGCAGCTGGCCCCGCGCGGGGGTCACAGATACGCAGTATTTT
TRBJ2-3 - TRBV5-1 - CASSLGGYRDTQYF TGCGCCAGCTCCCTGGGTGGGTACAGGGATACGCAGTATTTT
TRBJ2-3 - TRBV6-4 - CASSILPGDTDTQYF TGTGCCAGCAGTATCCTCCCAGGGGACACAGATACGCAGTATTTT
TRBJ1-1 - TRBV5-1 TRBD1 CASSSEDRGATEAFF TGCGCCAGCAGCTCCGAGGACAGGGGCGCGACTGAAGCTTTCTTT
TRBJ2-2 - TRBV10-3 TRBD1 CAIRMTGTTGELFF TGTGCCATCAGGATGACAGGGACCACCGGGGAGCTGTTTTTT
TRBJ1-4 - TRBV30 TRBD1 CAWSQGTAQGYEKLFF TGTGCCTGGAGCCAAGGGACAGCCCAGGGGTATGAAAAACTGTTTTTT
TRBJ2-7 - TRBV5-1 - CASSLGGTASYEQYF TGCGCCAGCAGCTTGGGGGGGACTGCTTCCTACGAGCAGTACTTC
TRBJ2-7 - TRBV5-4 TRBD1 CASSPRTGSNEQYF TGTGCCAGCAGCCCGAGGACAGGAAGCAACGAGCAGTACTTC